This T cell receptor (beta chain) was sequenced in a study of regulatory T cells in long-lasting Graves disease. With iRepertoire HTBI primers and Arm-PCR of CDR3 regions, TCR beta libraries were built. TCRdb re-called the multiplex PCR reads through MiXCR, storing one row per CDR3 protein. Of 390,000 or so distinct CDR3 sequences in the sample, roughly 10% were seen once. Germline CDR1 reads SGHKS; CDR2 reads YYEKEE (reference sequence). This CDR3 contains 13 residues. V lost 3 bases and J lost 6, with 13 bases in between. Study-wide points: Under persistent disease, TRBV28, TRBJ1-2 and TRBJ2-5 were used preferentially.

A few counts support this clonotype. What it recognizes is unknown. As to time point: newly diagnosed GD, antithyroid drugs for less than 3 months. Generation of the TCR library employed RNA extracted from PBMCs. These data were also reused for a study on T cells in Graves' hyperthyroidism and ophthalmopathy. That work states: Reasons for excluding patients were uncontrolled infection, other autoimmune disease, pregnancy or lactation. It was a median about 6.5 months before onset that the model predicted ophthalmopathy.

Sequencing was performed on peripheral blood mononuclear cells (PBMCs), taken at new diagnosis, from a patient treated with antithyroid drugs. The sequence came from a woman aged 18 to 35 with Graves disease. The chain links TRBV5-5 to TRBJ2-7, with D possibly being TRBD2 (6 bases). Written as DNA, the CDR3 is TGTGCCAGCAGCTGGACGGTGGGGGGCGAGCAGTACTTC. This gives the protein CASSWTVGGEQYF.